Given below is one TCR beta chain in context. CD8 cells classed as naive were CD45RO-negative and positively selected for CCR7, excluding terminally differentiated effector memory CD45RA+ cells. The table came from immunoSEQ multiplex PCR; TCRdb's copy has only in-frame clones and leaves some out. The repertoire consists of about 2 million clones, with approximately 94% occurring once and the leading ten covering 0.85% to 1.2%. The CDR3 loop spans 16 amino acids. The V gene end was trimmed by 4 bases and the J gene end by 7 bases; junction bases not matched to a gene: 15. The germline V gene has CDR1 SGHAT and CDR2 FQNNGV. This specimen comes from a study of shared clonotypes between healthy human individuals.

This TCR was recovered from a man younger than 35 in good health. This chain links TRBV11-2 with TRBJ1-1; 7 bases are shared with TRBD1. The specimen was naive CD8+ T cells sorted from blood. The CDR3 loop is CASSSEGAGQAVEAFF. The CDR3 coding sequence is TGTGCCAGCAGCTCCGAGGGGGCCGGTCAAGCCGTTGAAGCTTTCTTT.